Below are 9 T cell receptor beta chains sequenced from a single sample in a study of cytomegalovirus exposure and HLA in healthy donors. Use of 60 Vbeta and 13 Jbeta primers characterized the PCR. Clones were sequenced by immunoSEQ multiplex PCR, and TCRdb holds only the in-frame ones, with some missing. The sample lists 130,000 or so clones, nearly 80% occurring once. The sequencing sample was made of PBMCs. The receptors stem from a male donor in good health and CMV-seronegative.

The gene calls are TRBV10-2 and TRBJ2-1, with D possibly TRBD2 on 5 matching bases. Germline V gene sequence: CDR1 WSHSY, CDR2 SAAADI. The CDR3 spans 13 residues. Trimming took 10 bases from V and 10 from J, leaving 20 bases between them. The CDR3 DNA reads TGCGCCACCCGTAGAGCGGAATATGTGGAGCAGTTCTTC. Its translation: CATRRAEYVEQFF.

The chain combines TRBV6-5 with TRBJ1-2; D is unresolved. Germline V gene data show CDR1 as MNHEY and CDR2 as SVGAGI. The CDR3 length is 15 residues. Trimming took off 2 bases at V and 0 bases at J, with 10 bases between the two ends. CDR3 sequence: CASSYSAVSNYGYTF. The CDR3 nucleotides are TGTGCCAGCAGTTACAGTGCAGTTTCTAACTATGGCTACACCTTC.

The V call is TRBV7-8, the J call TRBJ2-2; maybe TRBD2 (5 bases). Between the trimmed V and J ends, which lost 5 bases and 1 base, there was a span of 11 bases. This CDR3 has 15 residues. CDR1 and CDR2 (germline): SGHVS, FQNEAQ. Written as DNA, the CDR3 is TGTGCCAGCAGCCCACTTGCGGGGAACACCGGGGAGCTGTTTTTT. Translating it yields CASSPLAGNTGELFF.

This clone has only one observation. V gene TRBV11-2 combines with J gene TRBJ2-1, with TRBD1 matching over 7 bases. There are 14 residues in the CDR3. Trimming removed 3 bases from V and 1 base from J; junction bases left unmatched: 0. Germline V CDR1 and CDR2: SGHAT, FQNNGV. In DNA form, the CDR3 reads TGTGCCAGCAGCTTGGACAGGTCCTACAATGAGCAGTTCTTC. Translation gives CASSLDRSYNEQFF.

V gene TRBV19 combines with J gene TRBJ2-7, with 7 bases fitting TRBD2. V gave up 6 bases and J gave up 2 bases; unmatched junction bases: 19. This CDR3 comprises 18 residues. Germline V gives CDR1 LNHDA, CDR2 SQIVND (reference sequence). CDR3 bases: TGTGCCAGTAGAAGGACTAGTTCCGGACCCAATAGCGCCTACGAGCAGTACTTC. This sequence encodes CASRRTSSGPNSAYEQYF.

This clone was observed a handful of times. The same CDR3 arises from other DNA sequences in this sample as well. J is TRBJ1-4 and V is TRBV6-5; TRBD1 matches at 8 bases. CDR1 and CDR2 from the germline V gene are MNHEY and SVGAGI. The CDR3 runs 14 residues. Losses at the gene ends were 4 bases for V and 7 bases for J; bases not matched to a gene: 5. CDR3 loop: CASSSGQGGEKLFF. CDR3 bases: TGTGCCAGCAGTTCCGGACAGGGTGGTGAAAAACTGTTTTTT.

The chain is built from TRBV19 and TRBJ1-2, with 9 bases aligning to TRBD1. The CDR3 runs to 15 residues. CDR1 LNHDA and CDR2 SQIVND come from the germline V gene (reference sequence). With 6 bases clipped from V and 6 bases from J, the junction kept 11 bases outside the gene matches. For the CDR3, the DNA is TGTGCCAGTAGCGGACCTAGGGACAGGGTTGATGGCTACACCTTC. It specifies CASSGPRDRVDGYTF.

CDR3 region: CASSPRGSDYGYTF. DNA of the CDR3: TGCGCCAGCAGCCCAAGGGGTTCCGACTATGGCTACACCTTC. The rearrangement joins TRBV5-1 to TRBJ1-2, with a weak D call TRBD1 (5 bases). With 4 bases removed from V and 3 bases from J, the gap between germline ends came to 13 bases. The CDR3 covers 14 residues. CDR1 and CDR2 from the germline V gene are SGHRS and YFSETQ.

This rearrangement joins TRBV9 to TRBJ2-6, with TRBD2 matching over 11 bases. The germline CDR1 and CDR2 sequences are SGDLS and YYNGEE. The V gene end was trimmed by 2 bases and the J gene end by 4 bases; junction bases not matched to a gene: 5. This CDR3 spans 17 amino acids. DNA of the CDR3: TGTGCCAGCAGCGTGGGACTAGCGGCGCGAGGGGCCAACGTCCTGACTTTC. Amino acid sequence: CASSVGLAARGANVLTF.